This T cell receptor beta chain was recovered during a study of regulatory T cells in long-lasting Graves disease. The CDR3 length is 14 residues. V lost 5 bases and J 1 base, leaving 12 bases between the germline ends. The germline CDR1 and CDR2 sequences are SGHTA and FQGNSA. Study results and limitations: Having only a small sample size may have limited accuracy. Patients with persistent disease showed a bias toward TRBV28, TRBJ1-2 and TRBJ2-5.

Investigators prepared the TCR beta libraries by applying iRepertoire HTBI primers and Arm-PCR of CDR3 regions. Under the authors' procedure: Looking across samples, the authors found some 60 TRBV and 15 or so TRBJ segments. TCRdb used MiXCR to reprocess the multiplex PCR reads, holding one entry per CDR3 protein. TCRdb, not the authors, supplied the V and J calls. Of approximately 400,000 distinct CDR3 sequences detected, under 25% appear once; the ten largest clones hold less than 25%. Time point given: persistent/refractory GD, antithyroid drugs over 5 years with positive TRAb. PBMCs provided the RNA from which the TCR library was made. In its sample, this clonotype was seen many times. The antigen is undetermined.

The source was peripheral blood mononuclear cells (PBMCs), collected when the disease was refractory, from a patient treated with antithyroid drugs. The sequence was collected from a female donor with Graves disease. The chain recombines TRBV7-2 with TRBJ2-7; no reliable D call. In nucleotides, the CDR3 is TGTGCCAGCAGCAGCTATGGATCTTCCTACGAGCAGTACTTC. Its protein is CASSSYGSSYEQYF. The full variable domain, completed using reference TRBV7-2 and TRBJ2-7, is GAGVSQSPSNKVTEKGKDVELRCDPISGHTALYWYRQSLGQGLEFLIYFQGNSAPDKSGLPSDRFSAERTGGSVSTLTIQRTQQEDSAVYLCASSSYGSSYEQYFGPGTRLTVT.